The sequence of this T cell receptor beta chain was determined in a study of shared clonotypes between healthy human individuals. Note on this clone: Its specificity is unknown.

Sequencing was performed with immunoSEQ multiplex PCR; in TCRdb, only in-frame clones are kept and a portion is missing. The sample carries under 85,000 clones, roughly two thirds recorded once. CDR3 length: 16 amino acids. Germline-derived CDR1 and CDR2 are SGHVS and FNYEAQ. Trimming removed 5 bases at V and 2 bases at J, with 17 bases between. Study-wide results and limits: Clonotype sharing among donors likely depends on sequencing depth. Roughly 5% of naive CD4 clonotypes were shared across several donors.

The sequence came from a man aged 25-45 years in good health. The sample taken for sequencing was memory CD8+ T cells sorted from blood. The subset is: CD45RO+ cells pooled with CCR7-negative TemRA cells. This chain links TRBV7-6 with TRBJ2-3; D not certain. In DNA form, the CDR3 reads TGTGCCAGCAGCCGAGTTTCGTTTTCCCACACAGATACGCAGTATTTT. Protein: CASSRVSFSHTDTQYF.